These 12 T cell receptor beta chains were all obtained from the same sample, sequenced in a study of blood T cell repertoires in COVID-19. The assay was immunoSEQ multiplex PCR, and TCRdb's table has in-frame clones only and misses some. The sample carries 30,000 to 45,000 clones, about 88% recorded once. Sequenced material: peripheral blood. These receptors were collected from a man between 70 and 80 years old with acute or convalescent COVID-19.

The chain uses TRBV6-2 or TRBV6-3 and TRBJ1-1; TRBD1 might be the D (6 bases). This CDR3 is built from 16 residues. Per the germline V gene, CDR1 is MNHEY and CDR2 is SVGEGT. V was trimmed by 0 bases and J by 1 base, leaving 12 bases between them. The CDR3: CASSYSRKGQNTEAFF. CDR3 in DNA: TGTGCCAGCAGTTACTCTCGAAAGGGACAGAACACTGAAGCTTTCTTT.

The V and J genes are TRBV7-4 and TRBJ1-5; 7 nucleotides agree with TRBD1. V lost 5 bases and J lost 7; bases outside the gene matches: 17. The CDR3 contains 17 residues. Germline V lookup: CDR1 SGHVT, CDR2 SQSDAQ. CDR3 DNA sequence: TGTGCCAGCAGCCCGGACAGGCGTATCCATCGATTACAGCCCCAGCATTTT. It encodes CASSPDRRIHRLQPQHF.

In its sample, this clone was seen a few times. V and J are TRBV5-1 and TRBJ1-2; weak D call: TRBD1 (5 bases). Trimming stripped 0 bases from V and 5 bases from J, with 11 bases between. The CDR3 sequence is 14 residues long. Germline loops: CDR1 SGHRS, CDR2 YFSETQ. This CDR3 is CASSLDGQGYGYTF. In DNA form, the CDR3 reads TGCGCCAGCAGCTTGGATGGGCAGGGTTATGGCTACACCTTC.

The chain combines TRBV28 with TRBJ1-4, with D possibly matching TRBD1 (5 bases). The CDR3 is made up of 15 amino acids. Germline V gene sequence: CDR1 MDHEN, CDR2 SYDVKM. V was clipped by 5 bases and J by 8 bases, with 18 bases between them. This CDR3 reads CASSPSPGFVEKLFF. In DNA, the CDR3 is TGTGCCAGCAGTCCCTCCCCAGGGTTCGTAGAAAAACTGTTTTTT.

The chain joins TRBV7-3 to TRBJ2-1, with D possibly matching TRBD2 (5 bases). Germline-derived CDR1 and CDR2 are SGHTA and FQGTGA. The length of the CDR3 is 14 residues. Trimming pared 1 base from V and 9 bases from J, leaving 13 bases between. CDR3 DNA: TGTGCCAGCAGCTTAAGTCGGGATGGCGGTGAGCAGTTCTTC. It is translated as CASSLSRDGGEQFF.

The V and J genes are TRBV7-8 and TRBJ1-1; D unresolved. Germline V gene sequence: CDR1 SGHVS, CDR2 FQNEAQ. Between the trimmed V and J ends, which lost 1 base and 3 bases, there was a span of 9 bases. This CDR3 spans 14 amino acids. The CDR3: CASSLVEVHTEAFF. In DNA, the CDR3 is TGTGCCAGCAGCTTAGTAGAGGTCCACACTGAAGCTTTCTTT. Full variable domain (remainder filled in from reference TRBV7-8 and TRBJ1-1): GAGVSQSPRYKVAKRGQDVALRCDPISGHVSLFWYQQALGQGPEFLTYFQNEAQLDKSGLPSDRFFAERPEGSVSTLKIQRTQQEDSAVYLCASSLVEVHTEAFFGQGTRLTVV.

The V and J genes are TRBV9 and TRBJ1-2, with D perhaps TRBD1 (5 bases). CDR1 is SGDLS and CDR2 is YYNGEE in the germline V gene. This CDR3 is 16 amino acids long. Between the trimmed V and J ends, which lost 4 bases and 6 bases, there was a span of 22 bases. CDR3 amino acids: CASSSIAHSGGDGYTF. The DNA for the CDR3 is TGTGCCAGCAGCTCTATAGCTCATTCGGGAGGGGATGGCTACACCTTC.

This clone was seen more than once but under ten times. V and J are TRBV27 and TRBJ2-5, with a possible D match to TRBD1 (5 bases). From germline, CDR1 is MNHEY and CDR2 SMNVEV (reference sequence). V was pared by 3 bases and J by 2 bases, with 10 bases between. The CDR3 runs to 14 residues. The CDR3 coding sequence is TGTGCCAGCAGTTTTGACAGCATGCAAGAGACCCAGTACTTC. This codes for CASSFDSMQETQYF.

J is TRBJ2-3 and V is TRBV7-3; D perhaps matches TRBD1 (6 bases). This CDR3 contains 15 residues. The germline V gene encodes CDR1 SGHTA and CDR2 FQGTGA. Trimming took off 1 base at V and 7 bases at J, with 15 bases between the two ends. DNA of the CDR3: TGTGCCAGCAGCTTAAAGACAGTAAGGGGGAATACGCAGTATTTT. Its protein is CASSLKTVRGNTQYF.

The J gene is TRBJ1-2, the V gene TRBV4-1, with 7 bases identical to TRBD1. V shed 3 bases, J shed 0 bases, and the junction held 1 base outside the gene matches. The CDR3 sequence is 14 residues long. Germline CDR1 is MGHRA and CDR2 is YSYEKL. The CDR3 DNA reads TGCGCCAGCAGCCACGGGACAGCTAACTATGGCTACACCTTC. Its protein product is CASSHGTANYGYTF.

The chain uses TRBV28 and TRBJ2-1, with D possibly matching TRBD2 (5 bases). The CDR3 runs 15 residues. V lost 7 bases and J lost 4, with 17 bases in between. Per the germline V gene, CDR1 is MDHEN and CDR2 is SYDVKM. The CDR3 reads CASTPRTSYYNEQFF. DNA of the CDR3: TGTGCCAGCACCCCAAGGACTTCTTATTACAATGAGCAGTTCTTC. The whole variable domain, remainder taken from reference TRBV28 and TRBJ2-1, is DVKVTQSSRYLVKRTGEKVFLECVQDMDHENMFWYRQDPGLGLRLIYFSYDVKMKEKGDIPEGYSVSREKKERFSLILESASTNQTSMYLCASTPRTSYYNEQFFGPGTRLTVL.

V and J are TRBV27 and TRBJ2-2; weak D call: TRBD1 (5 bases). The CDR3 extends over 16 amino acids. CDR1 and CDR2 from the germline V gene are MNHEY and SMNVEV (reference sequence). V was trimmed by 5 bases and J by 4 bases, leaving 17 bases between them. The DNA of the CDR3 is TGTGCCAGCAGTCTTCAGGGAAGGAATCCCACCGGGGAGCTGTTTTTT. It translates to CASSLQGRNPTGELFF.